This TCR beta chain stems from a study of PD-L1 blockade in urothelial cancer (dated by TCRdb to about 2017). Background for the entire study: Therapy was started in the mid-2010s for all patients, and atezolizumab 1,200 mg was administered intravenously every 3 weeks. About 85% of the roughly 29 patients were males with bladder-origin urothelial cancer, and about two thirds of the roughly 30 reported a prior smoking history. An ECOG performance status of 0 or 1 was recorded for the patients, and 0 to 3 prior chemotherapy regimens had been received by the patients. Blood samples were analyzed 3 weeks after the start of treatment (second dose) and 6 weeks after the start of treatment. Blood samples gave a median of about 130,000 T cells and approximately 80,000 unique TCRs, with a median clonality of 0.080. Somatic, immune and clinical correlates of response to PD-L1 blockade with atezolizumab in urothelial cancer were the focus of an exploratory multi-omic analysis. Pretreatment tumor samples, along with matched peripheral blood serially collected before and after atezolizumab treatment, were subjected to TCR sequencing. Progression-free survival longer than 6 months counted as durable clinical benefit, and TCR features were additionally tested against both progression-free and overall survival. Whole exome sequencing and RNA sequencing of pretreatment tumors were performed alongside TCR sequencing in the same patients. About 10 patients achieved durable clinical benefit and roughly 20 did not. Some 30 patients had pretreatment blood TCR-seq, some 25 had at least one posttreatment blood collection, and some 25 had tumor TCR-seq.

Points on this clone: The target of this receptor is not known. Per-base quality was not reported, and no clone a single base away is much larger than it.

V lost 5 bases and J lost 0 bases, and the count of bases not matched to a germline gene is 4. CDR1 and CDR2, per the germline V gene, are SGHTA and FQGTGA. The CDR3 spans 16 residues, from the cysteine through the phenylalanine. The sequence is cut down to CDR3 DNA, 48 bases in frame from base 1. A total of 25 to 35 patients with locally advanced or metastatic urothelial carcinoma, treated at Memorial Sloan Kettering on a trial protocol, made up the cohort. Peripheral blood mononuclear cells were collected from each patient pretreatment and during treatment, giving between 1 and 8 total time points per patient. The Qiagen DNeasy Blood extraction kit was used to purify genomic DNA from total PBMCs and tumor samples. Collected pretreatment and during treatment, PBMCs were isolated and stored as previously described. Synthetic TCR analog templates were spiked into each PCR so that absolute template abundance could be estimated from read counts. TCRbeta CDR3 regions were amplified from genomic DNA with bias-controlled V and J gene primers using the immunoSEQ assay. Rearranged TCRbeta segments were sequenced at approximately 20X coverage. As for how the authors treated the data: Clustering was used to correct sequencing errors, and CDR3s were annotated against IMGT so that V, D and J genes could be assigned. Only productive TCRbeta rearrangements were used in downstream analyses, excluding out-of-frame or stop-codon sequences. Clonality was computed as one minus Shannon entropy normalized by the log of the number of unique productive sequences. Clones differing between time points or between blood and tumor were identified using Fisher's exact test with Benjamini-Hochberg correction, with an adjusted p below 0.01 applied as the threshold. TCRdb holds this immuneACCESS table with in-frame rearrangements only. Some clones are missing; in checked studies, unresolved V genes explain under half, and the rest has no known cause. Clone size and V and J calls were adopted from that table, with D and trimming inferred from the DNA. The sample data list roughly 25,000 clones, and roughly 80% of these were observed just once. The ten largest clones represent around 10% of the sample.

Broad study findings and their caveats: Because the sample size was small (n ≈ 28) and many of the analyses were exploratory, the results are meant to be hypothesis-generating. Patients with durable benefit showed greater expansion of tumor-associated TCR clones in peripheral blood 3 weeks after starting treatment (n ≈ 20, p = 0.022). A pretreatment peripheral blood TCR clonality below the median was linked to improved progression-free and overall survival.

The chain is assembled from TRBV7-3 and TRBJ2-3; 11 central nucleotides agree with TRBD1. The material sequenced was PBMCs, taken around atezolizumab (anti-PD-L1) treatment. This receptor was taken from a man in his 70s with urothelial cancer. Here the CDR3 is given as CASSKGTGGSTDTQYF. In nucleotide form, the sequence is TGTGCCAGCAGCAAGGGGACAGGGGGAAGCACAGATACGCAGTATTTT.